These 20 T cell receptor beta chains were all obtained from the same sample, sequenced in a study of cytomegalovirus exposure and HLA in healthy donors. The PCR had 60 Vbeta and 13 Jbeta primers. Only in-frame clones appear in the TCRdb table, and some are missing; sequencing was by immunoSEQ multiplex PCR. The sample contains nearly 300,000 clones, 86% of which appear only once. The sequencing input was PBMCs. These receptor sequences come from a middle-aged man in good health and CMV-seropositive.

This rearrangement joins TRBV11-2 to TRBJ2-1; TRBD1 matches 7 bases. CDR3 length equals 15 residues. Germline CDR1 reads SGHAT; CDR2 reads FQNNGV. The V gene end was trimmed by 4 bases and the J gene end by 3 bases; junction bases not matched to a gene: 6. The CDR3 sequence is CASSSTGVGYNEQFF. CDR3 DNA sequence: TGTGCCAGCAGCTCAACAGGGGTTGGCTACAATGAGCAGTTCTTC.

The chain is built from TRBV6-4 and TRBJ2-2; 8 bases match TRBD2. After removal of 6 bases from V and 0 bases from J, the junction contained 0 bases not matched to a gene. The length of the CDR3 is 14 residues. CDR1 and CDR2 from the germline V gene are MRHNA and SNTAGT. CDR3 residues: CASRGLANTGELFF. The CDR3 DNA follows: TGTGCCAGCAGGGGACTAGCGAACACCGGGGAGCTGTTTTTT.

A single count supports this clone. The chain is built from TRBV4-1 and TRBJ1-5; tentative D call: TRBD1 (5 bases). The CDR3 runs 15 residues. Trimming left V 1 base short and J 3 bases short, with 10 bases between. The germline gives CDR1 MGHRA, CDR2 YSYEKL. The CDR3 here is CASSQVETVNQPQHF. DNA for the CDR3: TGCGCCAGCAGCCAAGTGGAGACAGTCAATCAGCCCCAGCATTTT.

The chain employs TRBV7-9 and TRBJ1-1; tentative D call: TRBD1 (5 bases). Germline V gene sequence: CDR1 SEHNR, CDR2 FQNEAQ (reference sequence). The ends were cut back, 2 bases at V and 3 bases at J, with 10 bases in the middle. There are 14 residues in the CDR3. CDR3 in DNA: TGTGCCAGCAGCTTACAGGGATGGGACACTGAAGCTTTCTTT. Protein sequence: CASSLQGWDTEAFF.

This rearrangement joins TRBV9 to TRBJ2-3; D is possibly TRBD2 (6 bases). The CDR3 is made up of 15 amino acids. Germline V lookup: CDR1 SGDLS, CDR2 YYNGEE. Deletions cut 3 bases from V and 4 bases from J, with 15 bases between. This CDR3 is CASSAAAGIPDTQYF. Written as DNA, the CDR3 is TGTGCCAGCAGCGCCGCCGCGGGAATTCCAGATACGCAGTATTTT.

The chain is built from TRBV6-1 and TRBJ2-7, with 11 bases that match TRBD2. J was trimmed by 2 bases and V by 2 bases; bases with no gene match: 5. CDR1 and CDR2 from the germline V gene are MNHNS and SASEGT. This CDR3 is 16 amino acids long. The CDR3 is CASSEYSGRAPYEQYF. As DNA, the CDR3 is TGTGCCAGCAGTGAATATAGCGGGAGGGCCCCCTACGAGCAGTACTTC.

The rearrangement uses TRBV7-2 and TRBJ2-2; 7 bases match TRBD2. Germline V gives CDR1 SGHTA, CDR2 FQGNSA. Germline trimming cut 2 bases from V and 5 bases from J; bases unmatched to any gene: 8. The CDR3 sequence is 16 residues long. CDR3 protein: CASSLYPGEGTGELFF. In nucleotides, the CDR3 is TGTGCCAGCAGCTTATATCCCGGGGAGGGGACCGGGGAGCTGTTTTTT.

V gene TRBV4-1 combines with J gene TRBJ2-7; no definite D call. CDR3 length: 14 amino acids. Trimming left V 1 base short and J 1 base short, with 8 bases between. Germline V gives CDR1 MGHRA, CDR2 YSYEKL. CDR3 in DNA: TGCGCCAGCAGCCAAGTTTCACTATCCTACGAGCAGTACTTC. Encoded protein: CASSQVSLSYEQYF.

The V and J genes are TRBV7-2 and TRBJ2-7; 7 nucleotides match TRBD2. Per the germline V gene, CDR1 is SGHTA and CDR2 is FQGNSA. The CDR3 consists of 15 residues. The J segment lost 0 bases and the V segment lost 1 base, leaving 3 bases of the junction unmatched. The CDR3 sequence is CASSLGRETSYEQYF. The CDR3, as DNA: TGTGCCAGCAGCTTAGGGCGGGAGACCTCCTACGAGCAGTACTTC.

This clone was observed a single time. The chain has TRBV14 and TRBJ2-3, with 11 positions matching TRBD2. There are 19 residues in the CDR3. V shed 0 bases, J shed 2 bases, and the junction held 10 bases outside the gene matches. Germline V gene sequence: CDR1 SGHDN, CDR2 FVKESK. The CDR3 is CASSQDRPGTSGTTDTQYF. CDR3 nucleotide sequence: TGTGCCAGCAGCCAAGATCGACCAGGGACTAGCGGTACCACAGATACGCAGTATTTT.

The chain couples TRBV19 to TRBJ2-7; D is perhaps TRBD2 (5 bases). Trimming left V 1 base short and J 3 bases short, with 10 bases between. The CDR3 is 14 amino acids. The germline CDR1 and CDR2 sequences are LNHDA and SQIVND (reference sequence). In DNA form, the CDR3 reads TGTGCCAGTAGTATAGGGACTCCTCGCTACGAGCAGTACTTC. It specifies CASSIGTPRYEQYF.

A word on this clone: The limits of the CDR3 on the DNA are not certain, so only TCRdb's listed CDR3 is given. The rearrangement links TRBV29-1 to TRBJ2-7; the table names TRBD2, a call not compared with the DNA. The CDR3 spans 16 amino acids, including both terminal residues. CDR1 SQVTM and CDR2 ANQGSEA come from the germline V gene. Here the CDR3 reads CSLSYACDGRIYEQYF.

About this clone: Other DNA sequences from this sample encode an identical CDR3 as well. The V call is TRBV11-2, the J call TRBJ2-7, with D maybe TRBD2 (5 bases). The germline V gene has CDR1 SGHAT and CDR2 FQNNGV. This CDR3 is built from 12 residues. Trimming left V 6 bases short and J 4 bases short, with 10 bases between. The CDR3 spells CASSPEGYEQYF. In DNA form, the CDR3 reads TGTGCCAGCAGTCCCGAGGGTTACGAGCAGTACTTC.

The chain has TRBV28 and TRBJ2-3; D unresolved. The V end was cut by 6 bases, the J end by 3 bases, with 4 bases between. CDR3 length: 11 residues. Germline CDR1 is MDHEN and CDR2 is SYDVKM. The DNA for the CDR3 is TGTGCCAGCAGATATACAGATACGCAGTATTTT. Protein: CASRYTDTQYF.

CDR3 DNA: TGTGCCAGCAGCTTAGGACTAGCGGCCCAAGAGACCCAGTACTTC. Its translation is CASSLGLAAQETQYF. This rearrangement joins TRBV5-8 to TRBJ2-5; 10 nucleotides line up with TRBD2. From germline, CDR1 is SGHTS and CDR2 YDEGEE. This CDR3 comprises 15 residues. The V gene end was trimmed by 2 bases and the J gene end by 1 base; junction bases not matched to a gene: 2.

The rearrangement links TRBV27 to TRBJ2-7; 7 positions match TRBD2. The CDR3 length is 14 residues. Germline V gives CDR1 MNHEY, CDR2 SMNVEV (reference sequence). With 3 bases clipped from V and 3 bases from J, the junction kept 5 bases outside the gene matches. The DNA of the CDR3 is TGTGCCAGCAGTTTTTTTGGGGGGGGCTACGAGCAGTACTTC. As protein: CASSFFGGGYEQYF.

A few counts support this clone. The chain has TRBV15 and TRBJ2-1; 10 positions match TRBD2. The trim removed 0 bases at V and 10 bases at J, leaving 9 bases unmatched. The CDR3 is 16 residues long. CDR1 LNHNV and CDR2 YYDKDF come from the germline V gene (reference sequence). CDR3 residues: CATSRDLTSGYIEQFF. CDR3 nucleotides: TGTGCCACCAGCAGAGATTTGACTAGCGGGTATATAGAGCAGTTCTTC.

The chain recombines TRBV19 with TRBJ1-1; D is unresolved. Trimming cost V 9 bases and J 4 bases, with 12 bases left between them. Germline V gene lookup returns CDR1 LNHDA and CDR2 SQIVND (reference sequence). The CDR3 extends over 12 amino acids. The CDR3 nucleotides read TGTGCCAGCGGACTTTTGTTCACTGAAGCTTTCTTT. Translated: CASGLLFTEAFF.

The chain recombines TRBV7-2 with TRBJ1-5; D may be TRBD1 (5 bases). The germline gives CDR1 SGHTA, CDR2 FQGNSA. Trimming shortened V by 0 bases and J by 5 bases, and 8 bases separated the two germline ends. This CDR3 region has 14 residues. The CDR3 sequence is CASSLAQGHQPQHF. Here the CDR3 DNA reads TGTGCCAGCAGCTTAGCTCAGGGCCATCAGCCCCAGCATTTT.

The chain recombines TRBV19 with TRBJ2-2; 10 bases fit TRBD2. The CDR3 contains 17 residues. In germline, CDR1 is LNHDA, CDR2 SQIVND (reference sequence). The junction had 7 bases not matched to a gene; V was cut back by 6 bases and J by 0 bases. The CDR3 region has the DNA TGTGCCAGTAGGCTAGCGGGAGATTATTCGAACACCGGGGAGCTGTTTTTT. Its protein product is CASRLAGDYSNTGELFF.